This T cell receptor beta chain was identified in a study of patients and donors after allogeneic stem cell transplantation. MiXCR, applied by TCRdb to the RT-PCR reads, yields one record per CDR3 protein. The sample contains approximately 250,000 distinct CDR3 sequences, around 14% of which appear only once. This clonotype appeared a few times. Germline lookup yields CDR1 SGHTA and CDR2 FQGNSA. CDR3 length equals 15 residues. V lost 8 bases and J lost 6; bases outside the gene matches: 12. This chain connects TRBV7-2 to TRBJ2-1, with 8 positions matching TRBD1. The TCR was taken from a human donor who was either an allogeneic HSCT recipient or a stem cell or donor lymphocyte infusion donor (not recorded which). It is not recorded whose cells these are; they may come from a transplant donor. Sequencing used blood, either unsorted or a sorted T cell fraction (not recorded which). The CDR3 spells CASGSDRVYLNEQFF. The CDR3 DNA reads TGTGCCAGCGGATCGGACAGGGTTTACCTCAATGAGCAGTTCTTC.